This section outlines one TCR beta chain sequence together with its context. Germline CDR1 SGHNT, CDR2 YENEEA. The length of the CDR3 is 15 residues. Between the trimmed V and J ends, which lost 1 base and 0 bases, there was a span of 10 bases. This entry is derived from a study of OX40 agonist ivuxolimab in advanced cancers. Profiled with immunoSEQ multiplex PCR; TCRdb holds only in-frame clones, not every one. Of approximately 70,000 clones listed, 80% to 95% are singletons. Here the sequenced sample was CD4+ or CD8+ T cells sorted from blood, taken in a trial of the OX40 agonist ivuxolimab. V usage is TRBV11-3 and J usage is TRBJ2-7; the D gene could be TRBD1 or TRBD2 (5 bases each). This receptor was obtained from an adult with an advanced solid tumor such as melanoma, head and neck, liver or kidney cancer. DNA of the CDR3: TGTGCCAGCAGCTTAGGAGGGGACCTCTCCTACGAGCAGTACTTC. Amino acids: CASSLGGDLSYEQYF.